Listed below are T cell receptor beta chains from one sample, sequenced in a study of T cell changes during pregnancy in multiple sclerosis. Sequencing used immunoSEQ multiplex PCR; TCRdb keeps in-frame clones, though not all of them. Among some 140,000 clones, around 95% were seen once, and the ten largest hold about 0.42%. The sequences come from peripheral blood, collected after pregnancy. All receptors derive from a female donor with multiple sclerosis, enrolled in a pregnancy study. The CDR3 runs from the conserved cysteine through the conserved F or W.

V,J,CDR3
TRBV27,TRBJ1-3,CASDRGHGNTIYF
TRBV5-1,TRBJ1-2,CASSLAGGSAGYTF
TRBV19,TRBJ2-2,CASSIYGGRNTGELFF
TRBV27,TRBJ2-7,CASSLWSGSNPHEQYF
TRBV5-5,TRBJ2-2,CAGGTTNTGELFF
TRBV7-9,TRBJ2-1,CASSLGGLAGDWVNEQFF
TRBV19,TRBJ1-4,CASRPFDSTNEKLFF
TRBV12-2,TRBJ1-1,CASRLGISGTGSTEAFF
TRBV28,TRBJ1-5,CASSFTGGNQPQHF
TRBV29-1,TRBJ2-3,CSVLGLARETDTQYF
TRBV6-5,TRBJ2-1,CASGNPGTSELEQFF
TRBV6-1,TRBJ2-1,CASSDPGLAGGPNEQFF
TRBV18,TRBJ1-4,CASSQTGQGLNEKLFF
TRBV10-3,TRBJ1-5,CAISGDNSNQPQHF
TRBV5-1,TRBJ2-7,CASSLVGDRDGYEQYF
TRBV18,TRBJ2-7,CASSPWGGVPTYEQYF
TRBV6-5,TRBJ2-1,CASIRAGGYNEQFF
TRBV10-3,TRBJ2-7,CAISGTSGSSYEQYF
TRBV15,TRBJ2-7,CATKLAGGLYEQYF
TRBV10-3,TRBJ2-7,CATRDNQRSYEQYF
TRBV11-1,TRBJ1-2,CASSLIQGNGYTF
TRBV12-5,TRBJ1-1,CASGQGKMNTEAFF
TRBV27,TRBJ1-2,CASSFRGGYYGYTF
TRBV19,TRBJ2-1,CASSPPSGRALEQFF
TRBV30,TRBJ1-2,CAWSVLGQYTF
TRBV4-1,TRBJ1-2,CASSQTLDTARNGYTF
TRBV28,TRBJ2-1,CASSLSTAHSNNEQFF
TRBV2,TRBJ2-6,CASSPTPPGRWANVLTF
TRBV11-3,TRBJ1-1,CARPGGRLSDRDTEAFF
TRBV19,TRBJ2-2,CASSIARRAQGELFF
TRBV5-1,TRBJ1-3,CASSLAWGLDSGNTIYF
TRBV7-9,TRBJ2-7,CASSFGTSGYEQYF
TRBV30,TRBJ2-5,CAWSVGLGETQYF
TRBV9,TRBJ2-6,CASSALSPRTGSSGANVLTF
TRBV5-1,TRBJ2-1,CARVWGRANEQFF
TRBV7-9,TRBJ2-1,CASNEVGNYNEQFF
TRBV19,TRBJ1-5,CASSTKQGAAQHF
TRBV9,TRBJ1-4,CASSPLGGNEKLFF
TRBV2,TRBJ1-2,CASSDQGLGGGYTF
TRBV9,TRBJ2-2,CASSSRDKTNTGELFF
TRBV25-1,TRBJ2-2,CASNGQYTGELFF
TRBV4-2,TRBJ1-4,CASSQGGPNEKLFF
TRBV7-2,TRBJ2-2,CASSSTGTLNTGELFF
TRBV7-2,TRBJ2-7,CASSSLGSNYEQYF
TRBV5-4,TRBJ2-3,CASSREPSGTSTDTQYF
TRBV25-1,TRBJ1-1,CASSEGGYGNTEAFF
TRBV30,TRBJ2-7,CASKGPGDYEQYF
TRBV6-1,TRBJ2-6,CASSEALGANVLTF
TRBV10-3,TRBJ2-1,CAISELQEQFF
TRBV5-4,TRBJ2-7,CASSLDRGHSEQYF
TRBV2,TRBJ1-1,CASSEEVRAEAFF
TRBV7-7,TRBJ2-5,CASSPEGETQYF
TRBV19,TRBJ1-5,CASSRGGGPRTQHF
TRBV7-9,TRBJ2-3,CASESRSTDTQYF
TRBV27,TRBJ2-1,CASSLRPSPSYNEQFF
TRBV6-1,TRBJ2-1,CASSGTSGRARLGNEQFF
TRBV6-5,TRBJ2-1,CASSYSGSGWQFF
TRBV10-3,TRBJ2-2,CAIRTAGTELFF
TRBV7-3,TRBJ2-6,CASSLQGRAGANVLTF
TRBV11-2,TRBJ2-5,CASSLDLSGWETQYF